This TCR beta chain was profiled in a study of blood T cell repertoires in COVID-19. As for the study in general: Sources were T cells, B-cell-depleted T cells, or PBMCs; the material itself was cDNA or gDNA.

This clone was recorded a few times. Libraries were prepared by immunoSEQ multiplex PCR; TCRdb keeps only in-frame clonotypes and omits some of them. This table holds 150,000 to 200,000 clones, 79% found once. Sequencing used peripheral blood. The sequence came from a woman aged 60-75 years with COVID-19, enrolled during active disease.

Here the CDR3 DNA reads TGTGCCTGGAGTTGGGACAGAAAGAACACTGAAGCTTTCTTT. As protein: CAWSWDRKNTEAFF. This sequence joins TRBV30 and TRBJ1-1; 7 bases align to TRBD1. V was clipped by 2 bases and J by 1 base; unmatched bases: 4. Germline CDR1 GTSNPN, CDR2 SVGIG (reference sequence). The CDR3 sequence is 14 residues long.